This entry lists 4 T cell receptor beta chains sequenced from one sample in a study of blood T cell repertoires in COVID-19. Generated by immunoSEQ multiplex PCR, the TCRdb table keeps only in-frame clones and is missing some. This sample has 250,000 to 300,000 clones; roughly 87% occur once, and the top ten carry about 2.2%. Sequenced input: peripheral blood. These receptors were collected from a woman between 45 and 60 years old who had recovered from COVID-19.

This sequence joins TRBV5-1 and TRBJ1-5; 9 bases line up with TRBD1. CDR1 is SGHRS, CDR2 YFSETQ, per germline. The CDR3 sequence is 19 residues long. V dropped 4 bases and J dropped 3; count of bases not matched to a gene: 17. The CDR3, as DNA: TGCGCCAGCAGCCCCCAGGGGGACAGGGTAGGAAGGAACAATCAGCCCCAGCATTTT. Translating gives CASSPQGDRVGRNNQPQHF.

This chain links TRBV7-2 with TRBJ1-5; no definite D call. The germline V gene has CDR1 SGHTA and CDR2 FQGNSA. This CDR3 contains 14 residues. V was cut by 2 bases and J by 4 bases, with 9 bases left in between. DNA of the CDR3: TGTGCCAGCAGCTTATACAGTCCGAATCAGCCCCAGCATTTT. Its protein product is CASSLYSPNQPQHF.

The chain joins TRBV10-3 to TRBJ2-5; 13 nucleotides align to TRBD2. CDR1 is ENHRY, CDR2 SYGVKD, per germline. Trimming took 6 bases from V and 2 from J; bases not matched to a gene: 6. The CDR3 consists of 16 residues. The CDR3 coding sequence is TGTGCCATCAGGCCCGGACTAGCGGGGGTACAAGAGACCCAGTACTTC. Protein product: CAIRPGLAGVQETQYF.

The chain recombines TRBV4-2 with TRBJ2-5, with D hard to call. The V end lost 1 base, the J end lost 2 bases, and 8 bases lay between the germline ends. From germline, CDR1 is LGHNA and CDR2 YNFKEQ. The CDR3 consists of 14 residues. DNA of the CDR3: TGTGCCAGCAGCCAAGGGGCCTCTCAAGAGACCCAGTACTTC. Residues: CASSQGASQETQYF.